The entry that follows covers one TCR beta chain sequence. The CDR3 is 16 residues long. The ends were cut back, 3 bases at V and 6 bases at J, with 22 bases in the middle. Per the germline V gene, CDR1 is SGHRS and CDR2 is YFSETQ. This record belongs to a study of blood T cell repertoires in COVID-19. Study as a whole: Sample material is recorded as cDNA or gDNA derived from T cells, B-cell-depleted T cells, or PBMCs.

Original processing notes: The assay estimated nucleated cells by amplifying reference gene primers. The assay was immunoSEQ multiplex PCR, and TCRdb's table has in-frame clones only and misses some. That table is the source of V, J and clone size, and D and trimming were worked out from the DNA. The sample shows over 75,000 clones, more than 65% of them seen only once. V and J are TRBV5-1 and TRBJ2-7; D is perhaps TRBD1 (7 bases). Sequencing was done on a sample of peripheral blood. The TCR originated in a human donor in a cohort sampled during active COVID-19. In nucleotides, the CDR3 is TGCGCCAGCAGCTCTTGGACAGGTGGAGGGACGGGCGAGCAGTACTTC. Encoded protein: CASSSWTGGGTGEQYF.